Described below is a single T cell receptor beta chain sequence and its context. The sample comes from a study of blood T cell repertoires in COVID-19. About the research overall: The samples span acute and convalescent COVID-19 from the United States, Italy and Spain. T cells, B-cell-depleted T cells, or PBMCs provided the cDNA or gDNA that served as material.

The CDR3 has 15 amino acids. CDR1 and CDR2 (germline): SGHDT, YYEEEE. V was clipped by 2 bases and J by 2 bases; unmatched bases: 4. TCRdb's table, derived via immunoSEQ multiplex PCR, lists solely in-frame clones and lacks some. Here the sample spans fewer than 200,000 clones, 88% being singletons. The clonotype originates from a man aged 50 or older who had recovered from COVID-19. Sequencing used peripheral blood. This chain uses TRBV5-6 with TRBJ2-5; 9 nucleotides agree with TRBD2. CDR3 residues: CASSFGLAGQETQYF. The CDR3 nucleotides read TGTGCCAGCAGCTTTGGTCTAGCGGGACAAGAGACCCAGTACTTC.